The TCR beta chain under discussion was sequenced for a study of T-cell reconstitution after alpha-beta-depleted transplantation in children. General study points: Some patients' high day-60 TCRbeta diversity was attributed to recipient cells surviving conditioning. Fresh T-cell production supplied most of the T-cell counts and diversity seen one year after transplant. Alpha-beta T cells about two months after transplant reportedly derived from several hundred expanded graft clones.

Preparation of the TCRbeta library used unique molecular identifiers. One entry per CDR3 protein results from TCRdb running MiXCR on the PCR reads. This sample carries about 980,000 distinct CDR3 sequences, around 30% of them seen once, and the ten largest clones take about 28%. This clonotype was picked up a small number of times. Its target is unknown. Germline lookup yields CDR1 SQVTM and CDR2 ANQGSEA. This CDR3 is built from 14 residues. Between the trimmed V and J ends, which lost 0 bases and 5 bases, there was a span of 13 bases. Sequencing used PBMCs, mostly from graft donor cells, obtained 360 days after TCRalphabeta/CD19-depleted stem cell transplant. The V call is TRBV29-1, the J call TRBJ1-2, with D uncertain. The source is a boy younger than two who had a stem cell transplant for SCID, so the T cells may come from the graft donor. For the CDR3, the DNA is TGCAGCGTTGAAGAGAGGACTACTGGGTATGGCTACACCTTC. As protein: CSVEERTTGYGYTF.